One sample yielded the 32 T cell receptor beta chains listed below, sequenced in a study of blood T cell repertoires in COVID-19. Sequencing was performed with immunoSEQ multiplex PCR; in TCRdb, only in-frame clones are kept and a portion is missing. This sample has approximately 90,000 clones, with about four fifths found just once. Sequenced sample: peripheral blood. The receptors derive from a human donor in a cohort sampled during active COVID-19.

The rearrangement links TRBV5-1 to TRBJ2-6; the D gene is possibly TRBD2 (7 bases). The CDR3 runs to 17 residues. V was shortened by 2 bases and J by 1 base, with 13 bases between the two germline ends. Germline loops: CDR1 SGHRS, CDR2 YFSETQ. The chain's CDR3 is CASSFRTAGSGANVLTF. The CDR3 nucleotides read TGCGCCAGCAGCTTCCGGACAGCGGGGTCTGGGGCCAACGTCCTGACTTTC.

The chain joins TRBV2 to TRBJ1-2, with 8 bases aligning to TRBD1. The ends lost 6 bases at V and 6 bases at J; junction bases unmatched: 6. The CDR3 spans 13 residues. Looked up from germline, CDR1 is SNHLY and CDR2 is FYNNEI. This CDR3 is CASRGGQANGYTF. The DNA of the CDR3 is TGTGCCAGCAGGGGGGGACAGGCGAATGGCTACACCTTC.

This clone was counted at least ten times. The CDR3 DNA sequence: TGCGCCAGCAGCCAAGGGCGATTAGCGGGAGGACGGGCAGATACGCAGTATTTT. Protein product: CASSQGRLAGGRADTQYF. V and J are TRBV4-1 and TRBJ2-3, with 10 positions matching TRBD2. The trim removed 1 base at V and 4 bases at J, leaving 11 bases unmatched. This CDR3 spans 18 amino acids. Germline-derived CDR1 and CDR2 are MGHRA and YSYEKL.

This chain uses TRBV5-1 with TRBJ2-2; D perhaps matches TRBD1 (6 bases). CDR1 and CDR2 (germline): SGHRS, YFSETQ. Deletions cut 4 bases from V and 2 bases from J, with 9 bases between. The CDR3 runs 14 residues. Written as DNA, the CDR3 is TGCGCCAGCAGCCCGGGACATAACACCGGGGAGCTGTTTTTT. Amino acid sequence: CASSPGHNTGELFF.

The table lists this clone with a few counts. The chain uses TRBV27 and TRBJ1-1, with D hard to call. The CDR3 loop spans 13 amino acids. Germline loops: CDR1 MNHEY, CDR2 SMNVEV (reference sequence). V was trimmed by 2 bases and J by 1 base, leaving 5 bases between them. The CDR3 DNA reads TGTGCCAGCAGTTTAAACAGGAACACTGAAGCTTTCTTT. Encoded protein: CASSLNRNTEAFF.

The CDR3 DNA is TGTGCCAGCAGTTTCAGGACTAGCGGGATTTACGAGCAGTACTTC. As protein: CASSFRTSGIYEQYF. The rearrangement joins TRBV28 to TRBJ2-7, with 12 bases that match TRBD2. The CDR3 extends over 15 amino acids. Germline V gives CDR1 MDHEN, CDR2 SYDVKM. Trimming cost V 3 bases and J 4 bases; bases outside gene matches: 4.

The table lists this clone with a count of one. The gene calls are TRBV9 and TRBJ2-1; TRBD2 agrees at 10 bases. Germline CDR1 reads SGDLS; CDR2 reads YYNGEE. The V and J ends lost 0 bases and 1 base, in that order; junction bases with no gene match: 1. The CDR3 runs 16 residues. The CDR3 DNA follows: TGTGCCAGCAGCGTAGGGGGACTAGCGTCCTACAATGAGCAGTTCTTC. Translating gives CASSVGGLASYNEQFF.

The sample holds a few counts of this clone. The chain is built from TRBV18 and TRBJ1-2; 8 nucleotides match TRBD1. Germline V CDR1 and CDR2: KGHSH, LQKENI. Unmatched junction bases numbered 7, after V lost 2 bases and J lost 8 bases. This CDR3 is 14 amino acids long. The CDR3 spells CASSPSQGARGYTF. CDR3 coding DNA: TGTGCCAGCTCACCATCGCAGGGGGCTCGAGGCTACACCTTC.

The V gene is TRBV10-3, the J gene TRBJ2-7; the match to TRBD2 covers 10 bases. V dropped 6 bases and J dropped 5; count of bases not matched to a gene: 13. Germline loops: CDR1 ENHRY, CDR2 SYGVKD. This CDR3 comprises 16 residues. The CDR3 DNA sequence: TGTGCCATCAGCTACACCGGGACTAGCGCCAGGAACGAGCAGTACTTC. Translation: CAISYTGTSARNEQYF.

To note about this clone: This CDR3 is also generated by other DNA sequences in the sample. The rearrangement links TRBV19 to TRBJ1-2, with D perhaps matching TRBD1 (5 bases). CDR3 length equals 14 residues. V gave up 5 bases and J gave up 4 bases, with 14 bases separating them. Germline V gives CDR1 LNHDA, CDR2 SQIVND (reference sequence). The DNA of the CDR3 is TGTGCCAGTAGTCCAAGTCACCAGGGCTATGGCTACACCTTC. This encodes CASSPSHQGYGYTF.

V usage is TRBV18 and J usage is TRBJ2-1, with 8 bases matching TRBD2. This CDR3 contains 14 residues. Germline loops: CDR1 KGHSH, CDR2 LQKENI. J lost 6 bases, V lost 3 bases, and 4 bases had no gene match. CDR3 loop: CASSPGLAPNEQFF. DNA for the CDR3: TGTGCCAGCTCACCTGGACTAGCCCCCAATGAGCAGTTCTTC. Supplemented by reference TRBV18 and TRBJ2-1, the full variable domain reads NAGVMQNPRHLVRRRGQEARLRCSPMKGHSHVYWYRQLPEEGLKFMVYLQKENIIDESGMPKERFSAEFPKEGPSILRIQQVVRGDSAAYFCASSPGLAPNEQFFGPGTRLTVL.

The chain couples TRBV2 to TRBJ2-5; unclear D gene. The CDR3 length is 13 residues. Deletions cut 7 bases from V and 2 bases from J, with 11 bases between. CDR1 and CDR2 from the germline V gene are SNHLY and FYNNEI. CDR3: CASTTIGQETQYF. The DNA of the CDR3 is TGTGCCAGCACTACGATCGGTCAAGAGACCCAGTACTTC.

The chain is built from TRBV18 and TRBJ2-6; perhaps TRBD1 as D (5 bases). Germline CDR1 and CDR2: KGHSH and LQKENI. Deletions cut 2 bases from V and 1 base from J, with 12 bases between. The CDR3 covers 17 residues. This CDR3 is CASSPSHRSSGANVLTF. CDR3 in DNA: TGTGCCAGCTCACCATCGCACAGGTCTTCTGGGGCCAACGTCCTGACTTTC.

The J gene is TRBJ2-7, the V gene TRBV6-1; D gene unclear. This CDR3 spans 15 amino acids. Germline assignment: CDR1 MNHNS and CDR2 SASEGT. The V gene lost 2 bases and the J gene lost 0 bases, with 11 bases spanning the gap. This CDR3 is CASSEWLGSSYEQYF. The CDR3 DNA reads TGTGCCAGCAGTGAATGGTTGGGCAGCTCCTACGAGCAGTACTTC.

This sequence joins TRBV10-1 and TRBJ1-1, with D possibly TRBD1 on 5 matching bases. The CDR3 consists of 13 residues. The V end was cut by 7 bases, the J end by 1 base, with 10 bases between. Germline CDR1 is WNHNN and CDR2 is SYGVQD (reference sequence). The CDR3, as DNA: TGCGCCAGCACCGGGACTGGGAACACTGAAGCTTTCTTT. Residues: CASTGTGNTEAFF.

The J gene is TRBJ2-1, the V gene TRBV10-3; D possibly corresponds to TRBD2 (6 bases). The germline gives CDR1 ENHRY, CDR2 SYGVKD. The V gene lost 5 bases and the J gene lost 3 bases, with 8 bases spanning the gap. This CDR3 spans 13 amino acids. The DNA for the CDR3 is TGTGCCATCAGTTCGGGACTCTACAATGAGCAGTTCTTC. It is translated as CAISSGLYNEQFF.

The V gene is TRBV5-8, the J gene TRBJ2-7; TRBD1 matches 9 bases. The trim removed 4 bases at V and 6 bases at J, leaving 14 bases unmatched. The CDR3 is made up of 16 amino acids. Germline CDR1 reads SGHTS; CDR2 reads YDEGEE. CDR3 coding DNA: TGTGCCAGCAGCCCTGGAACCGGGACAGGGAGTCGCGAGCAGTACTTC. Its protein is CASSPGTGTGSREQYF.

The rearrangement joins TRBV5-6 to TRBJ1-5, with 10 bases matching TRBD1. The J segment lost 7 bases and the V segment lost 2 bases, leaving 6 bases of the junction unmatched. The CDR3 covers 15 residues. Germline CDR1 is SGHDT and CDR2 is YYEEEE. The CDR3 DNA follows: TGTGCCAGCAGCTTTGGGGACAGGGGAGGCCAGCCCCAGCATTTT. As protein: CASSFGDRGGQPQHF.

This CDR3 reads CASSPLPGQGARDTEAFF. The CDR3, as DNA: TGTGCCAGCAGCCCCCTACCGGGACAGGGGGCTCGTGACACTGAAGCTTTCTTT. The chain joins TRBV7-9 to TRBJ1-1; 12 nucleotides align to TRBD1. Germline trimming cut 5 bases from V and 3 bases from J; bases unmatched to any gene: 13. The CDR3 runs 18 residues. From germline, CDR1 is SEHNR and CDR2 FQNEAQ (reference sequence).

This clone occurred once. This sequence joins TRBV5-5 and TRBJ2-3; D perhaps matches TRBD1 (6 bases). Trimming removed 2 bases at V and 0 bases at J, with 10 bases between. CDR1 and CDR2 from the germline V gene are SGHKS and YYEKEE (reference sequence). The CDR3 loop spans 15 amino acids. This CDR3 is CASSLGQSSTDTQYF. DNA of the CDR3: TGTGCCAGCAGCTTAGGACAGTCTAGCACAGATACGCAGTATTTT.

The genes are TRBV2 and TRBJ2-7, with D hard to call. Deletions cut 9 bases from V and 2 bases from J, with 11 bases between. Germline lookup yields CDR1 SNHLY and CDR2 FYNNEI. The CDR3 consists of 12 residues. The CDR3 loop reads CASKPRAYEQYF. As DNA, the CDR3 is TGTGCCAGTAAACCTAGAGCCTACGAGCAGTACTTC.

CDR3 residues: CATLHRPDTYRDTEAFF. DNA for the CDR3: TGTGCCACCCTCCACAGGCCAGATACGTATAGAGACACTGAAGCTTTCTTT. The rearrangement uses TRBV24-1 and TRBJ1-1, with D perhaps matching TRBD1 (5 bases). Germline CDR1 and CDR2: KGHDR and SFDVKD. V lost 9 bases, J lost 3 bases, and 25 bases lay in between. The CDR3 is made up of 17 amino acids.

The V and J genes are TRBV7-9 and TRBJ1-1, with a possible D match to TRBD1 (5 bases). This CDR3 is built from 16 residues. The V end was cut by 6 bases, the J end by 6 bases, with 23 bases between. Looked up from germline, CDR1 is SEHNR and CDR2 is FQNEAQ (reference sequence). CDR3 coding DNA: TGTGCCAGCAGTCGACAAACATCGGGGGGAACGGCTGAAGCTTTCTTT. It translates to CASSRQTSGGTAEAFF.

The chain is built from TRBV7-3 and TRBJ2-7, with 7 bases lining up with TRBD1. The V segment lost 0 bases and the J segment 0 bases; nucleotides outside the gene matches: 2. Per the germline V gene, CDR1 is SGHTA and CDR2 is FQGTGA. CDR3 size: 15 residues. CDR3 amino acids: CASSLTAGGSYEQYF. CDR3 in DNA: TGTGCCAGCAGCTTAACGGCAGGGGGCTCCTACGAGCAGTACTTC.

The chain recombines TRBV6-6 with TRBJ1-5; TRBD1 aligns across 11 bases. Per the germline V gene, CDR1 is MNHNY and CDR2 is SVGAGI (reference sequence). Germline trimming cut 8 bases from V and 4 bases from J; bases unmatched to any gene: 7. The CDR3 is made up of 15 amino acids. CDR3 coding DNA: TGTGCCAGCGATTCCGGGACAGGGGGGAATCAGCCCCAGCATTTT. This codes for CASDSGTGGNQPQHF.

This chain connects TRBV2 to TRBJ1-2, with TRBD1 matching over 7 bases. The CDR3 is made up of 11 amino acids. V lost 9 bases, J lost 7 bases, and 5 bases stayed unmatched. The V gene's germline CDR1 is SNHLY and CDR2 FYNNEI. The CDR3 DNA follows: TGTGCCAGTAGACAGGGTGGTGGCTACACCTTC. Translation gives CASRQGGGYTF.

The rearrangement joins TRBV16 to TRBJ1-1; 7 bases match TRBD1. The CDR3 is made up of 17 amino acids. The V and J ends lost 1 base and 0 bases, in that order; junction bases with no gene match: 8. Germline CDR1 KGHSY, CDR2 FQNENV. CDR3 loop: CASSQYSAGQVNTEAFF. CDR3 DNA sequence: TGTGCCAGCAGCCAATATTCCGCAGGACAGGTGAACACTGAAGCTTTCTTT.

V is TRBV19 and J is TRBJ2-3; no clear D gene. The V end lost 6 bases, the J end lost 0 bases, and 19 bases lay between the germline ends. Germline CDR1 reads LNHDA; CDR2 reads SQIVND (reference sequence). This CDR3 is 17 amino acids long. DNA for the CDR3: TGTGCCAGTAGCCCATATTCCTCAGAGACTAGCACAGATACGCAGTATTTT. It translates to CASSPYSSETSTDTQYF.

The V and J genes are TRBV19 and TRBJ1-2, with D perhaps matching TRBD1 (6 bases). V gave up 5 bases and J gave up 7 bases, with 26 bases separating them. Germline CDR1 is LNHDA and CDR2 is SQIVND (reference sequence). The CDR3 extends over 17 amino acids. CDR3 coding DNA: TGTGCCAGTAGTGCGGGGGCGGCGAGCGACCCCCTTGGTGGCTACACCTTC. It encodes CASSAGAASDPLGGYTF. Complete variable domain (other parts from reference TRBV19 and TRBJ1-2): DGGITQSPKYLFRKEGQNVTLSCEQNLNHDAMYWYRQDPGQGLRLIYYSQIVNDFQKGDIAEGYSVSREKKESFPLTVTSAQKNPTAFYLCASSAGAASDPLGGYTFGSGTRLTVV.

The V gene is TRBV6-1, the J gene TRBJ1-4, with a possible D match to TRBD1 (5 bases). The V end was cut by 2 bases, the J end by 0 bases, with 7 bases between. CDR1 and CDR2 (germline): MNHNS, SASEGT. The CDR3 is made up of 15 amino acids. Written as DNA, the CDR3 is TGTGCCAGCAGTGAAAGGGGTGCAACTAATGAAAAACTGTTTTTT. This encodes CASSERGATNEKLFF.

The chain links TRBV19 to TRBJ1-5, with 7 bases identical to TRBD1. CDR1 and CDR2 (germline): LNHDA, SQIVND (reference sequence). The CDR3 has 12 amino acids. V trimming: 6 bases; J trimming: 7 bases; junction bases outside the gene matches: 3. The CDR3 region is CASRGGGQPQHF. Written as DNA, the CDR3 is TGTGCCAGTAGAGGGGGCGGGCAGCCCCAGCATTTT. The full variable domain, with the rest looked up from reference TRBV19 and TRBJ1-5, is DGGITQSPKYLFRKEGQNVTLSCEQNLNHDAMYWYRQDPGQGLRLIYYSQIVNDFQKGDIAEGYSVSREKKESFPLTVTSAQKNPTAFYLCASRGGGQPQHFGDGTRLSIL.

The chain has TRBV6-5 and TRBJ2-3; D is ambiguous. From germline, CDR1 is MNHEY and CDR2 SVGAGI. V was clipped by 0 bases and J by 0 bases, with 7 bases between them. The CDR3 covers 15 residues. The CDR3: CASSYSWLSTDTQYF. In DNA form, the CDR3 reads TGTGCCAGCAGTTACTCGTGGCTGAGCACAGATACGCAGTATTTT.